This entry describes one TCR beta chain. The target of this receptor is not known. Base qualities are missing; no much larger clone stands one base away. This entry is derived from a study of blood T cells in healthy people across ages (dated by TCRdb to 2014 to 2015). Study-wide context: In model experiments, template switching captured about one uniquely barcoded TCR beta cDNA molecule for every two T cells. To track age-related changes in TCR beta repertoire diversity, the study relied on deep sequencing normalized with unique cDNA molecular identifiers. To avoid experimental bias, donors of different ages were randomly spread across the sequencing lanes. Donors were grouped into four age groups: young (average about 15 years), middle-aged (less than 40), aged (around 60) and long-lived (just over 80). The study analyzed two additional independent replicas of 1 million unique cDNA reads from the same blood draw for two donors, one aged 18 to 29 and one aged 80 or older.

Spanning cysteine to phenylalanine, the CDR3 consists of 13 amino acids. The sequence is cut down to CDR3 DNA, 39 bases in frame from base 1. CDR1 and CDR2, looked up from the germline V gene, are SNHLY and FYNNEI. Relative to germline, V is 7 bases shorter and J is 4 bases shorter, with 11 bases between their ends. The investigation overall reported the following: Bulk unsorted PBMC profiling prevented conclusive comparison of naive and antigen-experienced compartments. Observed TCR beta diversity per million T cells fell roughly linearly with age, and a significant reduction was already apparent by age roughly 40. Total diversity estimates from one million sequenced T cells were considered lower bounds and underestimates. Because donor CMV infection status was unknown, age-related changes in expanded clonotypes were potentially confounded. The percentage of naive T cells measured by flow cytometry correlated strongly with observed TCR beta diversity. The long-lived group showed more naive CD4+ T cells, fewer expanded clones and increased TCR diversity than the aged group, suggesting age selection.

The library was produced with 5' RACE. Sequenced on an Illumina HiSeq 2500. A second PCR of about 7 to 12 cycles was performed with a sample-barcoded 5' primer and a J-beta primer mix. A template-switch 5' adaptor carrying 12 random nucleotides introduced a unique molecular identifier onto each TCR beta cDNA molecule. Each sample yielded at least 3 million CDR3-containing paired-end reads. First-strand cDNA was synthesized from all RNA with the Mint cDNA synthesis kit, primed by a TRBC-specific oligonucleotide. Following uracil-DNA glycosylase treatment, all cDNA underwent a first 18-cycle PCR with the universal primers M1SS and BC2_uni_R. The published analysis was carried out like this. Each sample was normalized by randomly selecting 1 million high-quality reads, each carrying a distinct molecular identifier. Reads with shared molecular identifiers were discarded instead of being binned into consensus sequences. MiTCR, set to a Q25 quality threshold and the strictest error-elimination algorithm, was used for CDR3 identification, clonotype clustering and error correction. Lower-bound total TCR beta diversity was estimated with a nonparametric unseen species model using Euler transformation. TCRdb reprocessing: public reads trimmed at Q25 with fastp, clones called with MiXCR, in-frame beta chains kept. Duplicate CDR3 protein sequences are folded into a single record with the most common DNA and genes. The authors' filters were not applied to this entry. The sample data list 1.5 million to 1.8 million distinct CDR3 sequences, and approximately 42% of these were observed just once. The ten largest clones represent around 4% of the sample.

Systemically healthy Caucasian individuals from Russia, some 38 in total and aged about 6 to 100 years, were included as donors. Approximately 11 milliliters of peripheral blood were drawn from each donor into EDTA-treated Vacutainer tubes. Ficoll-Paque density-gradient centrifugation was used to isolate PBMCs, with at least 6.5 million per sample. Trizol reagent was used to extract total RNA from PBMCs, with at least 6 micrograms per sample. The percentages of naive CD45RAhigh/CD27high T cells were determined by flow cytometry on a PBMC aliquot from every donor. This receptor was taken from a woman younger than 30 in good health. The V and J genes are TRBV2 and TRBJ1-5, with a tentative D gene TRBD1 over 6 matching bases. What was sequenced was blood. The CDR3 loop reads CASNAGQNQPQHF. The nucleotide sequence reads TGTGCCAGCAACGCCGGACAGAATCAGCCCCAGCATTTT.